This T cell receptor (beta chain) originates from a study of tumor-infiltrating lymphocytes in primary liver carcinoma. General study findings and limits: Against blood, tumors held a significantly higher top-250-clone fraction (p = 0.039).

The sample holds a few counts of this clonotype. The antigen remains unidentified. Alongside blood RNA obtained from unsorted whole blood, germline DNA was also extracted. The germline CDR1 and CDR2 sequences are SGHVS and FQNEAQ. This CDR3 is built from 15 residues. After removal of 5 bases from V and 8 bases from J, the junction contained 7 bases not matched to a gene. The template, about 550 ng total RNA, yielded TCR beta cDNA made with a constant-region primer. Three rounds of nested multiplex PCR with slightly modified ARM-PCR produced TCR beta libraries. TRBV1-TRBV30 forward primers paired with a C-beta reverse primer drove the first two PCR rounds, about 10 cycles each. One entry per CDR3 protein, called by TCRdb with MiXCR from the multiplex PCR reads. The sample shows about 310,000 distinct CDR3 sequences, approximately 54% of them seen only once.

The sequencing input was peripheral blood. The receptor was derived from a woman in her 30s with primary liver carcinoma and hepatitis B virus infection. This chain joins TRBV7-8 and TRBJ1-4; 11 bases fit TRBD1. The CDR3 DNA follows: TGTGCCAGCAGCCCTTGGGACAGGGGGAGGGAAAAACTGTTTTTT. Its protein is CASSPWDRGREKLFF.